This T cell receptor beta chain was observed in a study of control samples from healthy donors and cancer patients. V lost 5 bases to trimming and J lost 4 bases, with 8 bases between them. Germline V gene sequence: CDR1 MNHEY, CDR2 SVGAGI. The CDR3 length is 12 residues. Generated by immunoSEQ multiplex PCR, the TCRdb table keeps only in-frame clones and is missing some. The table lists approximately 100,000 clones, about nine tenths of them singletons. This sequence joins TRBV6-5 and TRBJ1-1; possibly TRBD1 for D (5 bases). The sequenced sample was blood. The TCR originated in a human donor in good health. The donor label of this sample is uncertain. The CDR3 protein is CASSQGRTEAFF. The CDR3 DNA sequence: TGTGCCAGCAGTCAGGGCCGCACTGAAGCTTTCTTT.